This is a list of T cell receptor beta chains from one sample in a study of blood T cell repertoires in COVID-19. The method was immunoSEQ multiplex PCR; TCRdb's version includes in-frame clones alone and lacks a portion of them. Seen here are 150,000 to 200,000 clones, 80% observed once, and the top ten hold approximately 6.9%. The sequenced sample was peripheral blood. The receptors stem from a man aged 55 to 70 with acute or convalescent COVID-19. The conserved cysteine and the conserved F or W are not part of the CDR3 here. The order of the fields is V gene, J gene, CDR3 protein.

>TRBV2|TRBJ2-3
ASNKDRGTDTQY
>TRBV19|TRBJ2-3
ASSIQAGKITDTQY
>TRBV2|TRBJ2-7
ASSVGDIYYEQY
>TRBV27|TRBJ1-2
ASSRQGGGGYT
>TRBV9|TRBJ1-1
ASSDQDTEAF
>TRBV6-5|TRBJ2-7
ASSYSQGMLYEQY
>TRBV6-5|TRBJ1-1
ASTVGQGRTEAF
>TRBV10-2|TRBJ1-1
ASRKMQQKENTEAF
>TRBV27|TRBJ2-2
ASRIAGERTGELF
>TRBV6-4|TRBJ2-3
ASSWTSGDTDTQY
>TRBV19|TRBJ1-5
ASSPIGGGLWNQPQH
>TRBV24-1|TRBJ2-1
ATSDSGLAGRQF
>TRBV6-2/TRBV6-3|TRBJ1-1
ASSYSTDLTEAF
>TRBV24-1|TRBJ1-1
ATSQSGRGLTSNTEAF
>TRBV3-1/TRBV3-2|TRBJ1-3
ASSPHSMTGNTIY
>TRBV3-1/TRBV3-2|TRBJ2-5
ASSQAGLRQETQY
>TRBV10-3|TRBJ1-1
AISEPPGGRNTEAF
>TRBV3-1/TRBV3-2|TRBJ2-1
ASSQVGGRNEQF
>TRBV5-1|TRBJ1-1
ASSRQGGTEAF
>TRBV3-1/TRBV3-2|TRBJ1-2
ASSQVRYSSYGYT
>TRBV7-8|TRBJ2-2
ASSFSTSGLLTNTGELF
>TRBV18|TRBJ1-5
ASSPNRGAYSNQPQH
>TRBV5-1|TRBJ1-5
ASSEGSDSNQPQH
>TRBV7-9|TRBJ2-3
ASLPRDRVVDTQY
>TRBV10-3|TRBJ2-7
AIGGGTSPYEQY
>TRBV4-2|TRBJ1-3
ASSPRTINTSGNTIY
>TRBV2|TRBJ2-1
ASSPGQGPYNEQF
>TRBV11-2|TRBJ1-6
ASSLEASYNSPLH
>TRBV29-1|TRBJ2-1
SGLIPGLAVEQF
>TRBV10-2|TRBJ2-5
ASSEGARQETQY
>TRBV11-2|TRBJ2-5
ASSFEETQY
>TRBV9|TRBJ1-4
ASSAGTGRTNEKLF
>TRBV5-1|TRBJ2-1
ASSLASGSGALF
>TRBV10-3|TRBJ1-1
AISVDRTTEAF
>TRBV7-3|TRBJ2-1
ASSLTSAGAYNEQF
>TRBV7-3|TRBJ2-3
ASSLTSGRADTQY
>TRBV3-1/TRBV3-2|TRBJ2-7
ASSQDSSGVYEQY
>TRBV10-3|TRBJ1-2
AISEDRVSVT
>TRBV10-1|TRBJ2-1
ASSQLTGSEQF
>TRBV10-1|TRBJ2-7
ASSREGWPYEQY
>TRBV5-6|TRBJ1-2
ASSLGQGANYGYT
>TRBV11-2|TRBJ1-2
ASRPTRGFGYT
>TRBV9|TRBJ2-7
ASSMGLAQAYEQY
>TRBV7-2|TRBJ2-5
ASSRGQGETQY
>TRBV7-9|TRBJ1-1
ASSLGRGGTEAF
>TRBV20-1|TRBJ2-1
SASSSGGAAPYNEQF
>TRBV5-1|TRBJ1-3
ASSLYTGSDRRNTIY
>TRBV2|TRBJ1-5
ASGLQGPGNQPQH
>TRBV10-3|TRBJ2-3
ATSAVSTDTQY
>TRBV7-8|TRBJ1-3
ASTHLLPQGPGNTIY
>TRBV11-2|TRBJ2-1
ASSLNIRAGLF
>TRBV2|TRBJ2-1
ASSVRAGSYNEQF
>TRBV5-5|TRBJ1-2
ASSQGAEYGYT
>TRBV4-1|TRBJ2-2
ASSQARTPLGTGELF
>TRBV5-1|TRBJ2-3
ASSLGTSGGYTQY
>TRBV20-1|TRBJ1-1
SASHRGWEAF
>TRBV18|TRBJ1-2
ASSPDSGYGYT
>TRBV4-1|TRBJ1-6
ASSQGSGNNSPLH
>TRBV6-2/TRBV6-3|TRBJ2-7
ASSYDIWTSGGYEQY
>TRBV7-2|TRBJ1-2
ASSLASVRDGYT